The 15 T cell receptor beta chains below were found in one sample sequenced in a study of T cell clones after liver transplantation (dated by TCRdb to about 2019). The library relied on the immunoSEQ multiplex PCR assay. The immuneACCESS repertoire file appears here via TCRdb, limited to in-frame rearrangements. These files lack a portion of the clones; in checked studies, under half of the deficit traces to unresolved V genes, and the cause of the others is not known. In this sample the table shows roughly 60,000 clones, around 70% of which occur a single time. Together, the top ten hold about 3% of the sample. The specimen was CD4+ T cells from blood, collected at the 15-month timepoint. Every receptor here comes from a human patient who received a liver transplant. Following transplantation, part of the T cell population may be supplied by the graft donor rather than the patient.

The V and J genes are TRBV19 and TRBJ1-3, with D unresolved. Germline V lookup: CDR1 LNHDA, CDR2 SQIVND (reference sequence). The CDR3 sequence is 15 residues long. V lost 6 bases, J lost 0 bases, and 12 bases lay in between. The CDR3 nucleotides are TGTGCCAGTAGCCCGACGAGAACCTCTGGAAACACCATATATTTT. Translating gives CASSPTRTSGNTIYF.

V is TRBV19 and J is TRBJ1-3; no reliable D call. Germline loops: CDR1 LNHDA, CDR2 SQIVND (reference sequence). CDR3 length: 16 residues. V shed 11 bases and J shed 0 bases, with 20 bases lying between them. CDR3 residues: CAATSTRRVSGNTIYF. CDR3 sequence (DNA): TGTGCCGCCACCTCTACTCGAAGGGTCTCTGGAAACACCATATATTTT.

The gene calls are TRBV2 and TRBJ2-1, with 7 bases identical to TRBD2. Looked up from germline, CDR1 is SNHLY and CDR2 is FYNNEI. The CDR3 length is 14 residues. V shed 8 bases and J 4 bases; nucleotides not matched to a gene: 8. The CDR3 coding sequence is TGTGCCAGCGGCCTAGCGGCTACTTACAATGAGCAGTTCTTC. Residues: CASGLAATYNEQFF. Together with reference TRBV2 and TRBJ2-1, the CDR3 gives the full variable domain: EPEVTQTPSHQVTQMGQEVILRCVPISNHLYFYWYRQILGQKVEFLVSFYNNEISEKSEIFDDQFSVERPDGSNFTLKIRSTKLEDSAMYFCASGLAATYNEQFFGPGTRLTVL.

CDR3 in amino acids: CASSLTGLRGYTF. The DNA of the CDR3 is TGTGCCAGCAGTTTGACAGGGCTTCGTGGCTACACCTTC. The chain joins TRBV27 to TRBJ1-2; 7 bases agree with TRBD1. The junction had 5 bases not matched to a gene; V was cut back by 3 bases and J by 7 bases. The CDR3 sequence is 13 residues long. The germline V gene encodes CDR1 MNHEY and CDR2 SMNVEV (reference sequence).

This clone was found a few times. V is TRBV19 and J is TRBJ2-2, with D tentatively TRBD1 (6 bases). V lost 6 bases, J lost 1 base, and 9 bases lay in between. The CDR3 is made up of 14 amino acids. In germline, CDR1 is LNHDA, CDR2 SQIVND (reference sequence). CDR3 DNA sequence: TGTGCCAGTAGATGGGGGCGGAACACCGGGGAGCTGTTTTTT. This encodes CASRWGRNTGELFF.

To note about this clone: Other DNA sequences of this sample code for an identical CDR3. The chain couples TRBV9 to TRBJ2-2; 10 bases match TRBD2. This CDR3 spans 15 amino acids. Losses at the gene ends were 3 bases for V and 6 bases for J; bases not matched to a gene: 5. From germline, CDR1 is SGDLS and CDR2 YYNGEE. As DNA, the CDR3 is TGTGCCAGCAGCGCGAGCGGGGGGGCGGCCGGGGAGCTGTTTTTT. Protein: CASSASGGAAGELFF.

This clone was recorded a few times. CDR3 residues: CASSIDGTGGSPLHF. The CDR3 coding sequence is TGTGCCAGTAGTATAGATGGGACAGGGGGCTCACCCCTCCACTTT. The rearrangement uses TRBV19 and TRBJ1-6; 12 nucleotides line up with TRBD1. There are 15 residues in the CDR3. With V trimmed by 0 bases and J by 10 bases, 1 base remained unmatched. The V gene's germline CDR1 is LNHDA and CDR2 SQIVND (reference sequence).

Only a few counts were recorded for this clone. V usage is TRBV6-1 and J usage is TRBJ1-4; the match to TRBD1 covers 10 bases. The CDR3 extends over 15 amino acids. After removal of 4 bases from V and 4 bases from J, the junction contained 3 bases not matched to a gene. Germline V gene sequence: CDR1 MNHNS, CDR2 SASEGT. CDR3 protein: CASSGWTGGNEKLFF. CDR3 DNA: TGTGCCAGCAGTGGCTGGACAGGGGGTAATGAAAAACTGTTTTTT.

This clone showed up just once. The rearrangement joins TRBV5-1 to TRBJ2-3; D is ambiguous. The CDR3 loop spans 13 amino acids. V was trimmed by 0 bases and J by 3 bases, leaving 5 bases between them. The germline CDR1 and CDR2 sequences are SGHRS and YFSETQ. CDR3 DNA: TGCGCCAGCAGCTTGGACGTTACAGATACGCAGTATTTT. It codes for CASSLDVTDTQYF.

The chain joins TRBV5-5 to TRBJ2-3; possibly TRBD2 for D (5 bases). V was trimmed by 0 bases and J by 2 bases, leaving 13 bases between them. This CDR3 comprises 16 residues. Germline assignment: CDR1 SGHKS and CDR2 YYEKEE (reference sequence). Here the CDR3 DNA reads TGTGCCAGCAGCTTGGAGGCGGGCACGATCACAGATACGCAGTATTTT. Its translation is CASSLEAGTITDTQYF.

The chain uses TRBV5-1 and TRBJ2-3; TRBD2 aligns across 14 bases. The CDR3 covers 17 residues. The V and J ends lost 0 bases and 3 bases, in that order; junction bases with no gene match: 3. Germline V gives CDR1 SGHRS, CDR2 YFSETQ. CDR3 nucleotides: TGCGCCAGCAGCTTGGGGACTAGCGGGAGGTCTACAGATACGCAGTATTTT. Translating gives CASSLGTSGRSTDTQYF.

J is TRBJ1-4 and V is TRBV18; D unresolved. Germline V gives CDR1 KGHSH, CDR2 LQKENI. This CDR3 comprises 14 residues. Trimming pared 1 base from V and 8 bases from J, leaving 11 bases between. Here the CDR3 reads CASSPQGEREKLFF. CDR3 nucleotides: TGTGCCAGCTCACCACAGGGTGAGAGGGAAAAACTGTTTTTT.

This clone occurred once. J is TRBJ2-1 and V is TRBV29-1; D is unclear. Germline CDR1 reads SQVTM; CDR2 reads ANQGSEA. The CDR3 runs to 10 residues. Trimming pared 5 bases from V and 5 bases from J, leaving 4 bases between. The CDR3 nucleotides read TGCAGCGTTTTCGACAATGAGCAGTTCTTC. This codes for CSVFDNEQFF.

This clone has only one observation. The rearrangement uses TRBV7-9 and TRBJ2-1, with TRBD2 matching over 11 bases. Germline CDR1 is SEHNR and CDR2 is FQNEAQ (reference sequence). The V and J ends lost 5 bases and 7 bases, in that order; junction bases with no gene match: 7. The CDR3 sequence is 15 residues long. CDR3 in amino acids: CASSTTSGAVNEQFF. CDR3 DNA sequence: TGTGCCAGCAGCACGACTAGCGGGGCGGTGAATGAGCAGTTCTTC.

V is TRBV11-3 and J is TRBJ2-1; TRBD1 agrees at 9 bases. This CDR3 has 15 residues. J lost 4 bases, V lost 3 bases, and 4 bases had no gene match. Germline-derived CDR1 and CDR2 are SGHNT and YENEEA. CDR3 sequence (DNA): TGTGCCAGCAGCTTCACAGGGGGCCTTTACAATGAGCAGTTCTTC. Protein sequence: CASSFTGGLYNEQFF.